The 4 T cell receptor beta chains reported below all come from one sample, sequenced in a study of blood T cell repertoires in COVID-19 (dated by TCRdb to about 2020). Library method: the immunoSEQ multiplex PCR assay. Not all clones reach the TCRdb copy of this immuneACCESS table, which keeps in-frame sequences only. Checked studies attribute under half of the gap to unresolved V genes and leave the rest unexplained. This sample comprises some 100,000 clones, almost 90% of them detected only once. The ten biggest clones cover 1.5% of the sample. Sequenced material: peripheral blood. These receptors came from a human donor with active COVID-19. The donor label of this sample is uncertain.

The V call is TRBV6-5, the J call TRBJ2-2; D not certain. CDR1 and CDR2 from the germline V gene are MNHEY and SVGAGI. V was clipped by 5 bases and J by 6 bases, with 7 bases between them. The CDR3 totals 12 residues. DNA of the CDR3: TGTGCCAGCAGTCTATATGCCGGGGAGCTGTTTTTT. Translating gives CASSLYAGELFF.

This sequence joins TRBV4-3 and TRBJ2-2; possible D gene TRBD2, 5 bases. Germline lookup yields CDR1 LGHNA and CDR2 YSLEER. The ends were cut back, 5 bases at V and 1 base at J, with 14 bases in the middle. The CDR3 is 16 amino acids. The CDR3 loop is CASSKSSGLNTGELFF. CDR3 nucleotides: TGCGCCAGCAGCAAGTCCAGCGGACTGAACACCGGGGAGCTGTTTTTT.

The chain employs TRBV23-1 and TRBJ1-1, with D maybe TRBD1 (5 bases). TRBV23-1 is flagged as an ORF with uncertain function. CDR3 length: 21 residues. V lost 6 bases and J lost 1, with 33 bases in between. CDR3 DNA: TGCGCCAGCAGAATTCAATCGAGGCCGCCCCTGGCCGGGACTCCGAACACTGAAGCTTTCTTT. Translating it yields CASRIQSRPPLAGTPNTEAFF.

The CDR3 here is CASSLTGSYEQYF. The CDR3, as DNA: TGTGCCAGCAGTTTGACAGGGTCCTACGAGCAGTACTTC. The V and J genes are TRBV27 and TRBJ2-7; 7 bases are a match to TRBD1. The J segment lost 1 base and the V segment lost 3 bases, leaving 0 bases of the junction unmatched. From germline, CDR1 is MNHEY and CDR2 SMNVEV (reference sequence). The CDR3 is made up of 13 amino acids.